This entry lists 5 T cell receptor beta chains sequenced from one sample in a study of T cell responses to AZD1222 COVID-19 vaccine. The table came from immunoSEQ multiplex PCR; TCRdb's copy has only in-frame clones and leaves some out. Of about 120,000 clones listed, approximately 90% are singletons. Here the sequenced sample was peripheral blood, taken on day 0 of AZD1222 vaccination. These TCRs come from an adult in good health.

The chain is built from TRBV6-5 and TRBJ2-7; the D is unclear. CDR1 is MNHEY, CDR2 SVGAGI, per germline. V lost 2 bases and J 3 bases, leaving 8 bases between the germline ends. The CDR3 extends over 13 amino acids. The CDR3: CASSYEYGYEQYF. DNA of the CDR3: TGTGCCAGCAGTTACGAGTACGGCTACGAGCAGTACTTC.

This rearrangement joins TRBV2 to TRBJ2-3, with 7 bases fitting TRBD2. Germline CDR1 reads SNHLY; CDR2 reads FYNNEI. The junction had 9 bases not matched to a gene; V was cut back by 7 bases and J by 5 bases. The CDR3 is 14 residues long. The CDR3 DNA reads TGTGCCAGCATGGGGCGGGAGTACGGAGATACGCAGTATTTT. Residues: CASMGREYGDTQYF.

The CDR3 sequence: CASSPGGGRRGELFF. CDR3 in DNA: TGCGCCAGCAGCCCGGGGGGAGGGCGCCGCGGGGAGCTGTTTTTT. This chain uses TRBV5-1 with TRBJ2-2, with 7 bases fitting TRBD2. Germline V CDR1 and CDR2: SGHRS, YFSETQ. J lost 7 bases, V lost 4 bases, and 10 bases had no gene match. This CDR3 spans 15 amino acids. The full variable domain, with the rest looked up from reference TRBV5-1 and TRBJ2-2, is KAGVTQTPRYLIKTRGQQVTLSCSPISGHRSVSWYQQTPGQGLQFLFEYFSETQRNKGNFPGRFSGRQFSNSRSEMNVSTLELGDSALYLCASSPGGGRRGELFFGEGSRLTVL.

The chain uses TRBV29-1 and TRBJ1-1; D is possibly TRBD1 (5 bases). The CDR3 sequence is 14 residues long. Deletions cut 5 bases from V and 5 bases from J, with 18 bases between. Germline assignment: CDR1 SQVTM and CDR2 ANQGSEA. The CDR3 region is CSVCLFREDTEAFF. CDR3 coding DNA: TGCAGCGTTTGTTTGTTCAGGGAGGATACTGAAGCTTTCTTT.

This chain connects TRBV24-1 to TRBJ2-7, with TRBD1 matching 8 bases. Trimming removed 2 bases from V and 5 bases from J; junction bases left unmatched: 16. The CDR3 runs 18 residues. Germline loops: CDR1 KGHDR, CDR2 SFDVKD. The CDR3 sequence is CATSDSLAPGGNKNEQYF. The CDR3 nucleotides read TGTGCCACCAGTGATTCCCTAGCCCCAGGGGGCAATAAGAACGAGCAGTACTTC.